This TCR beta chain was sequenced for a study of somatic mutations in cytotoxic T cells in rheumatoid arthritis. The CDR3 runs 18 residues. J lost 4 bases, V lost 3 bases, and 13 bases had no gene match. Germline loops: CDR1 MGHRA, CDR2 YSYEKL. The table lists this clone with a count of one. What it recognizes is unknown. Positively selected by magnetic beads, CD4+ and CD8+ cells were purity-checked by flow cytometry. Study results and caveats: Nobody knew which antigens the expanded CD8+ clones targeted.

Method: immunoSEQ multiplex PCR; TCRdb's copy keeps in-frame clones and lacks some. The sample includes about 11,000 clones, approximately 73% of them seen just once. Specimen: CD8+ T cells sorted from blood. The chain recombines TRBV4-1 with TRBJ2-1, with 9 nucleotides matching TRBD2. This clonotype was obtained from a woman between 40 and 50 years old in good health. The DNA of the CDR3 is TGCGCCAGCAGCCAGCGCGGGGGCCCGGGACTAGCTTACAATGAGCAGTTCTTC. Translating it yields CASSQRGGPGLAYNEQFF.